This T cell receptor beta chain is from a study of blood T cell repertoires in COVID-19. Overall study context: PBMCs, B-cell-depleted T cells, or T cells were the source of the cDNA or gDNA that made up the material.

As originally analysed: It was from reference gene primer amplification that nucleated cell counts were estimated. Assay used: immunoSEQ multiplex PCR; TCRdb lists only in-frame clones, some missing. That table is the source of V, J and clone size, and D and trimming were worked out from the DNA. The sample includes around 300,000 clones, around 80% of them seen just once. The CDR3 runs 15 residues. Trimming left V 5 bases short and J 3 bases short, with 17 bases between. Looked up from germline, CDR1 is KGHSH and CDR2 is LQKENI. Sequenced: peripheral blood. This clonotype originated in a man aged 25 to 40 with active or convalescent COVID-19. The chain has TRBV18 and TRBJ2-7, with a weak D call TRBD1 (5 bases). The CDR3: CASSTTTVPDYEQYF. The DNA of the CDR3 is TGTGCCAGCTCAACCACGACAGTTCCCGACTACGAGCAGTACTTC.